This T cell receptor (beta chain) stems from a study of shared clonotypes between healthy human individuals. At the level of the study: Each donor had three CD4 naive, three CD4 memory, two CD8 naive and one CD8 memory plate. Notes on the study in general: Rarefaction analysis demonstrated incomplete sorted-subset sequencing notwithstanding large depth.

The genomic DNA of each subset was split evenly across several immunoSEQ plates. Profiled with immunoSEQ multiplex PCR; TCRdb holds only in-frame clones, not every one. This table holds 950,000 to 1,300,000 clones, roughly 80% found once. CD45RA-negative memory and CD45RA+ naive subsets were split from the CD4+ cells. Notes on this clone: The antigen remains unidentified.

V dropped 5 bases and J dropped 13; count of bases not matched to a gene: 9. Germline V lookup: CDR1 SEHNR, CDR2 FQNEAQ (reference sequence). The CDR3 runs 14 residues. This sequence originates from a young man in good health. Material for sequencing was memory CD4+ T cells sorted from blood. Subset here: CD45RA-negative fraction. The chain is built from TRBV7-9 and TRBJ1-6; 9 nucleotides match TRBD1. This CDR3 is CASSQTGQGLPLHF. The DNA of the CDR3 is TGTGCCAGCAGCCAGACAGGACAGGGGCTCCCCCTCCACTTT.